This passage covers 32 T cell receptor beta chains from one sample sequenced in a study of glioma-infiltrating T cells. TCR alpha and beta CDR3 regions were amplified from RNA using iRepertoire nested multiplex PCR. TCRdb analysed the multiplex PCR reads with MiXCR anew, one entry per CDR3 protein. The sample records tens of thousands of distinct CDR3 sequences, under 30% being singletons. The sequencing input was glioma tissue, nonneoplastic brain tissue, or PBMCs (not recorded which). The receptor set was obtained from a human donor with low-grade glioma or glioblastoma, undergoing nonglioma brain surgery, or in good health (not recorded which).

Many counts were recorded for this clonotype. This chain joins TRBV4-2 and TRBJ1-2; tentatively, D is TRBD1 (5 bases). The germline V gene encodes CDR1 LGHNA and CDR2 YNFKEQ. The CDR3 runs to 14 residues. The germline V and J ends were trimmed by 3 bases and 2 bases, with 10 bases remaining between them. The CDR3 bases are TGTGCCAGCAGCCAGGGGGGAGGGAACTATGGCTACACCTTC. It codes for CASSQGGGNYGYTF.

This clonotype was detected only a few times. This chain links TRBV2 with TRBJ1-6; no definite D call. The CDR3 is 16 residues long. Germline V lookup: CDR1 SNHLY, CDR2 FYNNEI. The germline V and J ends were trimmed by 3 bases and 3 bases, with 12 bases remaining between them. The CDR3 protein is CASSERSGDYNSPLHF. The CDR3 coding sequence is TGTGCCAGCAGTGAGCGGTCTGGGGACTATAATTCACCCCTCCACTTT.

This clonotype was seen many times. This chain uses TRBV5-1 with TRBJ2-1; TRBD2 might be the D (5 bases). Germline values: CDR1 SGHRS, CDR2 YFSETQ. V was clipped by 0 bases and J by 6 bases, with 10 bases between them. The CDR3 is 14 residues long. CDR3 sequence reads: CASSLVSGGNEQFF. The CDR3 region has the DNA TGCGCCAGCAGCTTGGTCTCTGGAGGCAATGAGCAGTTCTTC.

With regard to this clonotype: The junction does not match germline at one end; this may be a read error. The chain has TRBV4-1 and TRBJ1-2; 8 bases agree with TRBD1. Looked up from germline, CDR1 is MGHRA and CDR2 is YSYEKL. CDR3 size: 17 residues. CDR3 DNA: TGCGCTAGCAGCCAAGGAGCCAGGGGGCGCGGGACTGGTGGCCACACCTTC. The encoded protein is CASSQGARGRGTGGHTF.

In nucleotides, the CDR3 is TGTGCCAGCAGCCCGACTAGCGGTTCTAGCACAGATACGCAGTATTTT. This encodes CASSPTSGSSTDTQYF. The chain is built from TRBV7-9 and TRBJ2-3; 9 nucleotides agree with TRBD2. The CDR3 covers 16 residues. Germline trimming cut 5 bases from V and 0 bases from J; bases unmatched to any gene: 6. In germline, CDR1 is SEHNR, CDR2 FQNEAQ (reference sequence).

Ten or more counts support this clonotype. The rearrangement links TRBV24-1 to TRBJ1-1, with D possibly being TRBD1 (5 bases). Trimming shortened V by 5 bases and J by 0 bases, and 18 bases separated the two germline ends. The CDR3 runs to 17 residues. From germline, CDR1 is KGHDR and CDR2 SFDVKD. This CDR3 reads CATSGALGGTMNTEAFF. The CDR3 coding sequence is TGTGCCACCAGTGGGGCTTTGGGGGGGACCATGAACACTGAAGCTTTCTTT.

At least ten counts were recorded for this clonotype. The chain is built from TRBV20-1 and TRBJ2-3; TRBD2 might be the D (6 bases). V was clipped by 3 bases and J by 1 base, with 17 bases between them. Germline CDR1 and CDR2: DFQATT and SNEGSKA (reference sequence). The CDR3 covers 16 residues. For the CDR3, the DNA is TGCAGTGCTAGTCACAAGGGACTGGCACGCACAGATACGCAGTATTTT. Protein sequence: CSASHKGLARTDTQYF.

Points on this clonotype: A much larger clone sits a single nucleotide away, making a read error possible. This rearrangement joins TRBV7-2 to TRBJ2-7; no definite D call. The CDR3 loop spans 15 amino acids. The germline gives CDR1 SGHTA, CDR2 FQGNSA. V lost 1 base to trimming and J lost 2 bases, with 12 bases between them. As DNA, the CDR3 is TGTGCCAGCAGCTTAGACGGCAACCCCCCCTACGAGCAGTACTTC. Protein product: CASSLDGNPPYEQYF.

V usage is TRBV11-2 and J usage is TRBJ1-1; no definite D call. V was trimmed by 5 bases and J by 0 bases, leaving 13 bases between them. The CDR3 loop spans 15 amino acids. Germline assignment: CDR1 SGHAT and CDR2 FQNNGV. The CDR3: CASSLQRSLNTEAFF. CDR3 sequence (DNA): TGTGCCAGCAGCCTCCAGCGAAGTTTGAACACTGAAGCTTTCTTT.

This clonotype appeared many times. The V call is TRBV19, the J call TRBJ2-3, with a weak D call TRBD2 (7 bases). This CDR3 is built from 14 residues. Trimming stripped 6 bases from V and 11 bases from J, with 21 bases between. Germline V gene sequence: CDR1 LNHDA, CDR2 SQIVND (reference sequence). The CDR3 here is CASSQDRPGGMQYF. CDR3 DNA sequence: TGTGCCAGTAGCCAGGACCGTCCGGGGGGCATGCAGTATTTT.

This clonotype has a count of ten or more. The CDR3 DNA follows: TGTGCCAGCAGCTTAGAGACAGGCAATCAGCCCCAGCATTTT. As protein: CASSLETGNQPQHF. The J gene is TRBJ1-5, the V gene TRBV11-2; tentatively, D is TRBD1 (5 bases). The CDR3 sequence is 14 residues long. The germline CDR1 and CDR2 sequences are SGHAT and FQNNGV. Trimming took off 0 bases at V and 2 bases at J, with 5 bases between the two ends.

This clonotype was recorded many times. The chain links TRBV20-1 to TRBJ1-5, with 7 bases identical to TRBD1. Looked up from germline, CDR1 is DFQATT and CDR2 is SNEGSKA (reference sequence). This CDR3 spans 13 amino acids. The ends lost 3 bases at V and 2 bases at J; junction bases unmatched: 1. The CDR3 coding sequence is TGCAGTGCTAGGGGGACAGGCAATCAGCCCCAGCATTTT. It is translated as CSARGTGNQPQHF.

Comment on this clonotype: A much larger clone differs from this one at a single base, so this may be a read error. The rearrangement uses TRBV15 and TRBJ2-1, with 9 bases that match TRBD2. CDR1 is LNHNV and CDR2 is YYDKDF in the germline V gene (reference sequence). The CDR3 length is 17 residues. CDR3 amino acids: CATSREAGGRSYNDQFF. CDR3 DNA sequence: TGTGCCACCAGCAGAGAGGCGGGGGGGCGCTCCTACAATGATCAGTTCTTC.

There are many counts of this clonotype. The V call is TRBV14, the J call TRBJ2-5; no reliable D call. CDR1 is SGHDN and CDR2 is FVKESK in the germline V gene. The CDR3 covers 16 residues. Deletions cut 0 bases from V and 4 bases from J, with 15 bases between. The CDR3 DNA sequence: TGTGCCAGCAGCCAAGATGACGACGTGGCCCGAGAGACCCAGTACTTC. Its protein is CASSQDDDVARETQYF.

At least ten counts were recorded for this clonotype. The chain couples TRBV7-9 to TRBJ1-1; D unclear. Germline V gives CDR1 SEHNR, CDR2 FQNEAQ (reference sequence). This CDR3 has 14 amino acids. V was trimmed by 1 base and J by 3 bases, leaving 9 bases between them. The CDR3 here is CASSLGGPYTEAFF. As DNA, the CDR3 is TGTGCCAGCAGCTTAGGAGGACCCTACACTGAAGCTTTCTTT.

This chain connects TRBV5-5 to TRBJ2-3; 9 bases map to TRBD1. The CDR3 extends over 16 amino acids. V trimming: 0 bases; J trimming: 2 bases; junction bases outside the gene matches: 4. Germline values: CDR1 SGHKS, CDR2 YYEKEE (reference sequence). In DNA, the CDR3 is TGTGCCAGCAGCTTGGGGACAGGGGCCTCCACAGATACGCAGTATTTT. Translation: CASSLGTGASTDTQYF.

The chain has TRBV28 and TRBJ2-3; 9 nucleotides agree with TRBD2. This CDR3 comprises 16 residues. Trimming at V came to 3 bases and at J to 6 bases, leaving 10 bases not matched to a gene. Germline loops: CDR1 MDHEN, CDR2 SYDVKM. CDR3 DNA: TGTGCCAGCAGTTTCCCAGCGGGGGGCCCAGGGGATACGCAGTATTTT. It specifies CASSFPAGGPGDTQYF.

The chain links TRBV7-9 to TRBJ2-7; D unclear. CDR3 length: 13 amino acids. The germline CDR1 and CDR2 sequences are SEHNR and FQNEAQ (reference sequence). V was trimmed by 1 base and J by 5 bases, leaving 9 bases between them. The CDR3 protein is CASSLDPSDEQYF. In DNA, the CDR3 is TGTGCCAGCAGCTTAGACCCCTCTGACGAGCAGTACTTC.

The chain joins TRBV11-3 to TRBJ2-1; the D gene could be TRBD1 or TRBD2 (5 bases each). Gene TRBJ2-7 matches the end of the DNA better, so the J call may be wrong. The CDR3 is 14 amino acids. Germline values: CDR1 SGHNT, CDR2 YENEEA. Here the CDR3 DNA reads TGTGCCAGCAGCTTAGGGGGACCGGCGAGTGAGCAGTACTTC. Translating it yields CASSLGGPASEQYF.

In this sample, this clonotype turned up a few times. The CDR3 reads CASRPGVGVDTQYF. The CDR3 region has the DNA TGTGCCAGCAGACCGGGAGTAGGGGTAGATACGCAGTATTTT. The chain employs TRBV3-1 and TRBJ2-3, with a weak D call TRBD2 (6 bases). The CDR3 extends over 14 amino acids. Trimming removed 6 bases from V and 5 bases from J, with 15 bases in between. CDR1 is LGHDT and CDR2 is YNNKEL in the germline V gene (reference sequence).

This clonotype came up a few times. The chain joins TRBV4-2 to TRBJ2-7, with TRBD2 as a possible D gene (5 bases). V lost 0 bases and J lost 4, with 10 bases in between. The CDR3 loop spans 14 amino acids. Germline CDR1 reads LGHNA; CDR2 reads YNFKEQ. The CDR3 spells CASSQERAAYEQYF. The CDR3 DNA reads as TGTGCCAGCAGCCAAGAGAGGGCGGCTTACGAGCAGTACTTC.

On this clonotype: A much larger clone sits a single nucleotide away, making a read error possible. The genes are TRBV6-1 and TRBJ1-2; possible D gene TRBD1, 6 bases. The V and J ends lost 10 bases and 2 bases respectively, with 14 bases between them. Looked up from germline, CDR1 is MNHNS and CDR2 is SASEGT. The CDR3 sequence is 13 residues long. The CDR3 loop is CANTGTGNYGYTF. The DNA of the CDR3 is TGTGCCAACACTGGAACAGGGAACTATGGCTACACCTTC.

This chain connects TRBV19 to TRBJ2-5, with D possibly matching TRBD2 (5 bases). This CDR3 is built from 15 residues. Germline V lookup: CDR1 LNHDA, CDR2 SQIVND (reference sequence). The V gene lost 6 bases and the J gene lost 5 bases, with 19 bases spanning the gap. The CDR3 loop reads CASRERPRAAETQYF. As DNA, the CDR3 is TGTGCCAGTAGAGAAAGACCGCGGGCGGCGGAGACCCAGTACTTC. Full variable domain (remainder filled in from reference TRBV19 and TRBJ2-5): DGGITQSPKYLFRKEGQNVTLSCEQNLNHDAMYWYRQDPGQGLRLIYYSQIVNDFQKGDIAEGYSVSREKKESFPLTVTSAQKNPTAFYLCASRERPRAAETQYFGPGTRLLVL.

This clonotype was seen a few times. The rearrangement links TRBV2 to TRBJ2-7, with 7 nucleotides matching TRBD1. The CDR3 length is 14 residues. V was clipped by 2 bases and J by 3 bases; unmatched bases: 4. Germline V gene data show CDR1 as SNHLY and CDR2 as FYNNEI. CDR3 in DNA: TGTGCCAGCAGTGAACGGCCAGGGGGCTACGAGCAGTACTTC. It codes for CASSERPGGYEQYF.

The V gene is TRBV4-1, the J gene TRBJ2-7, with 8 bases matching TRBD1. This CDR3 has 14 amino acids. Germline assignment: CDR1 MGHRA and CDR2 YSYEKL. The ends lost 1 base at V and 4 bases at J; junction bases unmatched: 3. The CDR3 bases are TGCGCCAGCAGCCAAGTACAGGGGGAGTACGAGCAGTACTTC. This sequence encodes CASSQVQGEYEQYF.

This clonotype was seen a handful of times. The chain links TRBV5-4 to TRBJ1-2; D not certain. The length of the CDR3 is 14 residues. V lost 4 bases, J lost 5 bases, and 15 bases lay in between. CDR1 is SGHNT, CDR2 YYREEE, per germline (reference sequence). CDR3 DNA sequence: TGTGCCAGCAGCCCTGAGGGAAGCAAGTATGGCTACACCTTC. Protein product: CASSPEGSKYGYTF.

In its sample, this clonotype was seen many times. This CDR3 is CASSLTGGYEQYF. The DNA of the CDR3 is TGTGCCAGCAGCCTCACGGGCGGCTACGAGCAGTACTTC. This chain links TRBV7-6 with TRBJ2-7; D is ambiguous. The CDR3 is made up of 13 amino acids. Trimming stripped 5 bases from V and 3 bases from J, with 11 bases between. The germline V gene encodes CDR1 SGHVS and CDR2 FNYEAQ.

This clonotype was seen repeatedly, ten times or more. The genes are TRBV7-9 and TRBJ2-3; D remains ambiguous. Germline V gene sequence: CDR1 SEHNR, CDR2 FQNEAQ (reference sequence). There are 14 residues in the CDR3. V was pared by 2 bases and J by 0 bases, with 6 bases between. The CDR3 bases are TGTGCCAGCAGCTTATACGGGAGCACAGATACGCAGTATTTT. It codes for CASSLYGSTDTQYF. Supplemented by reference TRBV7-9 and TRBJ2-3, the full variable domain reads DTGVSQNPRHKITKRGQNVTFRCDPISEHNRLYWYRQTLGQGPEFLTYFQNEAQLEKSRLLSDRFSAERPKGSFSTLEIQRTEQGDSAMYLCASSLYGSTDTQYFGPGTRLTVL.

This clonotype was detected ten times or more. CDR3 sequence: CASSLKGRQFYEQYF. CDR3 coding DNA: TGTGCCAGCAGTTTAAAAGGTCGGCAGTTCTACGAGCAGTACTTC. The gene calls are TRBV27 and TRBJ2-7; D remains ambiguous. CDR1 and CDR2 from the germline V gene are MNHEY and SMNVEV (reference sequence). This CDR3 has 15 amino acids. Between the trimmed V and J ends, which lost 2 bases and 3 bases, there was a span of 14 bases.

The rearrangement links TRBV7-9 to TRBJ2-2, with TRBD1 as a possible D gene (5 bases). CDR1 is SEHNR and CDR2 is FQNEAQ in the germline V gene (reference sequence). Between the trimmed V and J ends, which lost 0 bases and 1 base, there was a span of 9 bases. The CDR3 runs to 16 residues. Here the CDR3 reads CASSLAPGMNTGELFF. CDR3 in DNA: TGTGCCAGCAGCTTAGCGCCAGGGATGAACACCGGGGAGCTGTTTTTT.

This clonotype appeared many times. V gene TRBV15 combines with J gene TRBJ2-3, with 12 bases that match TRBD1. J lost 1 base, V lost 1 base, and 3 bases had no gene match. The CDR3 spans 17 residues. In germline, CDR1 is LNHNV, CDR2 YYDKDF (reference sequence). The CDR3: CATSRGGTGGRTDTQYF. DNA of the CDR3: TGTGCCACCAGCAGAGGGGGGACAGGGGGCCGCACAGATACGCAGTATTTT.

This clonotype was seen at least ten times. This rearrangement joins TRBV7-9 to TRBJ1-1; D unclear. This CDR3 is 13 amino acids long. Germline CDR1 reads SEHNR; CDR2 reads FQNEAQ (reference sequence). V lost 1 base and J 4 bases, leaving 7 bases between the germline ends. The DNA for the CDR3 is TGTGCCAGCAGCTTAGTCGAACCCACTGAAGCTTTCTTT. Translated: CASSLVEPTEAFF.